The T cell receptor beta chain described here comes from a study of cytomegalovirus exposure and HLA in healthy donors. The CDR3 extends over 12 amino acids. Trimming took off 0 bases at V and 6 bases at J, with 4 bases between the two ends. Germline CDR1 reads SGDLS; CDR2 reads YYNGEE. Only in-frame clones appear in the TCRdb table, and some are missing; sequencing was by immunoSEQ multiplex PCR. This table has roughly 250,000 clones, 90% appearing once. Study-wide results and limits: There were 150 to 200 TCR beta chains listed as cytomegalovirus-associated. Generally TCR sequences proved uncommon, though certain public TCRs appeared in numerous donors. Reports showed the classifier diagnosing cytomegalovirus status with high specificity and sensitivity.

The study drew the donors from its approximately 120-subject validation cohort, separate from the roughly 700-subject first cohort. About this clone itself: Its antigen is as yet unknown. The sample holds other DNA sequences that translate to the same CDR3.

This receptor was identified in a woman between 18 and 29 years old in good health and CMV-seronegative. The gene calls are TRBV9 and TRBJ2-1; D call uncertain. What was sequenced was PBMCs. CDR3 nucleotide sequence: TGTGCCAGCAGCGTAGCAGTCAATGAGCAGTTCTTC. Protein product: CASSVAVNEQFF.